The 26 T cell receptor beta chains reported below all come from one sample, sequenced in a study of cytomegalovirus exposure and HLA in healthy donors. TCRdb's copy holds only in-frame clones and misses some; the assay was immunoSEQ multiplex PCR. Of roughly 170,000 clones listed, approximately 84% are singletons. Input material: PBMCs. These receptors all come from a woman aged 18-35 years in good health and CMV-seropositive.

This rearrangement joins TRBV2 to TRBJ1-2; the D is unclear. V lost 6 bases and J lost 12, with 14 bases in between. This CDR3 region has 11 residues. CDR1 and CDR2 from the germline V gene are SNHLY and FYNNEI. Written as DNA, the CDR3 is TGTGCCAGCAGCAGGACGGGGAGTGACACCTTC. Protein: CASSRTGSDTF.

The chain combines TRBV7-9 with TRBJ2-1; D is ambiguous. The CDR3 contains 12 residues. Germline V gene data show CDR1 as SEHNR and CDR2 as FQNEAQ (reference sequence). Deletions cut 5 bases from V and 8 bases from J, with 10 bases between. The CDR3 loop is CASSPTIYEQFF. The CDR3 nucleotides read TGTGCCAGCAGCCCTACGATTTATGAGCAGTTCTTC.

The rearrangement joins TRBV10-3 to TRBJ1-2, with D perhaps TRBD1 (6 bases). The V end lost 0 bases, the J end lost 4 bases, and 15 bases lay between the germline ends. Germline V lookup: CDR1 ENHRY, CDR2 SYGVKD. The CDR3 covers 16 residues. The CDR3 spells CAISESSTGLGYGYTF. For the CDR3, the DNA is TGTGCCATCAGTGAGTCTTCGACAGGCCTTGGCTATGGCTACACCTTC.

This chain links TRBV5-6 with TRBJ1-1; perhaps TRBD1 as D (5 bases). V dropped 4 bases and J dropped 10 bases, with 26 bases sitting between them. Germline V gives CDR1 SGHDT, CDR2 YYEEEE. CDR3 size: 16 residues. CDR3 DNA sequence: TGTGCCAGCAGCGTGTCCTCCATCGGTAGTTCGGGGGGAGCTTTCTTT. Its protein product is CASSVSSIGSSGGAFF. Using reference TRBV5-6 and TRBJ1-1 for the parts outside the CDR3, the full variable domain is DAGVTQSPTHLIKTRGQQVTLRCSPKSGHDTVSWYQQALGQGPQFIFQYYEEEERQRGNFPDRFSGHQFPNYSSELNVNALLLGDSALYLCASSVSSIGSSGGAFFGQGTRLTVV.

CDR3 protein: CASSLASAGSHEQYF. DNA of the CDR3: TGTGCCAGCAGCTTAGCCTCTGCGGGATCTCACGAGCAGTACTTC. The chain uses TRBV7-9 and TRBJ2-7; tentatively, D is TRBD2 (6 bases). V was shortened by 0 bases and J by 5 bases, with 14 bases between the two germline ends. This CDR3 is 15 amino acids long. Germline CDR1 is SEHNR and CDR2 is FQNEAQ (reference sequence).

This chain joins TRBV4-3 and TRBJ1-2, with 7 positions matching TRBD1. Per the germline V gene, CDR1 is LGHNA and CDR2 is YSLEER. This CDR3 is 14 amino acids long. V was pared by 2 bases and J by 3 bases, with 3 bases of the junction left unmatched. CDR3 sequence: CASSQYGTDYGYTF. CDR3 nucleotides: TGCGCCAGCAGCCAATACGGGACAGACTATGGCTACACCTTC.

This sequence joins TRBV6-1 and TRBJ2-7; 7 positions agree with TRBD2. This CDR3 spans 14 amino acids. The junction had 14 bases not matched to a gene; V was cut back by 11 bases and J by 4 bases. Per germline, CDR1 MNHNS and CDR2 SASEGT. CDR3 loop: CASQVASGLYEQYF. The CDR3 DNA follows: TGTGCCTCTCAAGTGGCTAGCGGTTTATACGAGCAGTACTTC.

The J gene is TRBJ1-4, the V gene TRBV19, with D tentatively TRBD1 (6 bases). CDR1 and CDR2 from the germline V gene are LNHDA and SQIVND (reference sequence). V lost 5 bases, J lost 7 bases, and 14 bases lay in between. This CDR3 is built from 14 residues. The CDR3 sequence is CASSRGGRGEKLFF. In DNA form, the CDR3 reads TGTGCCAGTAGTCGGGGGGGGCGCGGTGAAAAACTGTTTTTT.

The rearrangement uses TRBV5-1 and TRBJ2-4, with a possible D match to TRBD1 (6 bases). Between the trimmed V and J ends, which lost 4 bases and 8 bases, there was a span of 13 bases. This CDR3 has 13 residues. Germline lookup yields CDR1 SGHRS and CDR2 YFSETQ. The chain's CDR3 is CASSPGDGDIQYF. The DNA of the CDR3 is TGCGCCAGCAGCCCAGGGGATGGGGACATTCAGTACTTC.

This chain connects TRBV6-1 to TRBJ1-6; D not certain. The CDR3 spans 17 residues. Germline V gives CDR1 MNHNS, CDR2 SASEGT. V gave up 2 bases and J gave up 12 bases, with 23 bases separating them. CDR3 coding DNA: TGTGCCAGCAGTGAAACCCCAGTTCAGAGCGGGCCTTTACCCCTCCACTTT. The encoded protein is CASSETPVQSGPLPLHF.

V and J are TRBV11-2 and TRBJ2-3; no definite D call. The CDR3 runs 14 residues. The germline V gene encodes CDR1 SGHAT and CDR2 FQNNGV. Trimming took 5 bases from V and 3 from J, leaving 12 bases between them. CDR3 residues: CASSLTWATDTQYF. CDR3 bases: TGTGCCAGCAGCCTCACGTGGGCGACAGATACGCAGTATTTT. The whole variable domain, filled in from reference TRBV11-2 and TRBJ2-3, reads EAGVAQSPRYKIIEKRQSVAFWCNPISGHATLYWYQQILGQGPKLLIQFQNNGVVDDSQLPKDRFSAERLKGVDSTLKIQPAKLEDSAVYLCASSLTWATDTQYFGPGTRLTVL.

The chain recombines TRBV7-6 with TRBJ1-4; weak D call: TRBD1 (5 bases). Germline V gene sequence: CDR1 SGHVS, CDR2 FNYEAQ. The CDR3 is made up of 17 amino acids. V was shortened by 1 base and J by 1 base, with 13 bases between the two germline ends. CDR3 protein: CASSLGGSPRTNEKLFF. DNA for the CDR3: TGTGCCAGCAGCTTAGGGGGCTCACCAAGAACTAATGAAAAACTGTTTTTT.

The genes are TRBV7-8 and TRBJ1-1, with 7 bases identical to TRBD1. The germline V gene has CDR1 SGHVS and CDR2 FQNEAQ. V lost 4 bases and J lost 0; bases outside the gene matches: 8. This CDR3 region has 16 residues. For the CDR3, the DNA is TGTGCCAGCAGCTCAACAGGGGATCCCATGAACACTGAAGCTTTCTTT. This gives the protein CASSSTGDPMNTEAFF.

V and J are TRBV19 and TRBJ2-1, with D maybe TRBD2 (5 bases). CDR1 LNHDA and CDR2 SQIVND come from the germline V gene (reference sequence). CDR3 size: 13 residues. Trimming took 1 base from V and 8 from J, leaving 9 bases between them. The CDR3 sequence is CASSIGPGDEQFF. Here the CDR3 DNA reads TGTGCCAGTAGTATAGGGCCCGGGGATGAGCAGTTCTTC.

The chain is built from TRBV10-2 and TRBJ2-7; 11 bases are shared with TRBD2. Germline V gene sequence: CDR1 WSHSY, CDR2 SAAADI. This CDR3 contains 13 residues. Losses at the gene ends were 10 bases for V and 3 bases for J; bases not matched to a gene: 5. CDR3 loop: CATRGTSGYEQYF. CDR3 sequence (DNA): TGCGCCACCAGGGGGACTAGCGGCTACGAGCAGTACTTC.

The rearrangement links TRBV4-1 to TRBJ2-7, with a tentative D call TRBD1 (6 bases). V was clipped by 3 bases and J by 1 base, with 13 bases between them. Germline V gene sequence: CDR1 MGHRA, CDR2 YSYEKL. CDR3 length: 15 residues. CDR3 residues: CASSHPGATSYEQYF. The DNA of the CDR3 is TGCGCCAGCAGCCATCCAGGGGCTACATCCTACGAGCAGTACTTC.

The V call is TRBV13, the J call TRBJ2-3, with a possible D match to TRBD2 (7 bases). Germline V CDR1 and CDR2: PRHDT, FYEKMQ (reference sequence). The CDR3 length is 15 residues. V was shortened by 1 base and J by 4 bases, with 12 bases between the two germline ends. CDR3 sequence: CASSLAGGGADTQYF. CDR3 DNA sequence: TGTGCCAGCAGCTTAGCGGGGGGCGGCGCAGATACGCAGTATTTT.

The chain carries TRBV7-2 and TRBJ2-3; 7 bases agree with TRBD2. Unmatched junction bases numbered 4, after V lost 0 bases and J lost 4 bases. Germline CDR1 is SGHTA and CDR2 is FQGNSA. The CDR3 has 15 residues. CDR3 protein: CASSLARRGADTQYF. The DNA for the CDR3 is TGTGCCAGCAGCTTAGCGCGTCGGGGGGCAGATACGCAGTATTTT.

The chain combines TRBV5-4 with TRBJ2-5, with D perhaps matching TRBD2 (5 bases). CDR1 is SGHNT, CDR2 YYREEE, per germline (reference sequence). CDR3 length: 13 amino acids. Deletions cut 5 bases from V and 2 bases from J, with 10 bases between. The CDR3 reads CASSLGLQETQYF. As DNA, the CDR3 is TGTGCCAGCAGTCTAGGACTTCAAGAGACCCAGTACTTC.

The V gene is TRBV7-3, the J gene TRBJ1-6, with D perhaps TRBD1 (5 bases). In germline, CDR1 is SGHTA, CDR2 FQGTGA. The CDR3 contains 15 residues. Trimming shortened V by 3 bases and J by 4 bases, and 10 bases separated the two germline ends. The chain's CDR3 is CASSLTAEYNSPLHF. The CDR3 DNA reads as TGTGCCAGCAGCTTGACAGCTGAGTATAATTCACCCCTCCACTTT.

V usage is TRBV13 and J usage is TRBJ2-5; 7 bases are a match to TRBD2. There are 14 residues in the CDR3. The germline CDR1 and CDR2 sequences are PRHDT and FYEKMQ (reference sequence). Trimming took 3 bases from V and 4 from J; bases not matched to a gene: 5. CDR3 protein: CASSFPGGRETQYF. DNA of the CDR3: TGTGCCAGCAGCTTCCCGGGGGGTAGAGAGACCCAGTACTTC.

Only a few counts were recorded for this clone. The chain is built from TRBV15 and TRBJ2-1, with D possibly TRBD1 on 5 matching bases. In germline, CDR1 is LNHNV, CDR2 YYDKDF (reference sequence). This CDR3 region has 17 residues. Trimming stripped 6 bases from V and 6 bases from J, with 24 bases between. CDR3 sequence reads: CATRNRSEDTLRNEQFF. CDR3 bases: TGTGCCACCAGAAACCGCTCAGAGGACACCCTTCGCAATGAGCAGTTCTTC.

The J gene is TRBJ2-7, the V gene TRBV6-5; 11 bases are shared with TRBD2. After removal of 0 bases from V and 5 bases from J, the junction contained 3 bases not matched to a gene. Per the germline V gene, CDR1 is MNHEY and CDR2 is SVGAGI. The CDR3 consists of 15 residues. The DNA for the CDR3 is TGTGCCAGCAGTTACTCGACTAGCGGGGACCACGAGCAGTACTTC. Translated: CASSYSTSGDHEQYF.

This chain uses TRBV27 with TRBJ1-2; D uncertain. CDR1 and CDR2 (germline): MNHEY, SMNVEV (reference sequence). CDR3 size: 15 residues. V was clipped by 5 bases and J by 0 bases, with 13 bases between them. CDR3: CASSPLTITNYGYTF. In DNA, the CDR3 is TGTGCCAGCAGTCCTTTGACAATTACTAACTATGGCTACACCTTC.

The chain couples TRBV5-1 to TRBJ1-1; possible D gene TRBD1, 6 bases. The germline V gene encodes CDR1 SGHRS and CDR2 YFSETQ. The length of the CDR3 is 18 residues. V gave up 1 base and J gave up 2 bases, with 21 bases separating them. CDR3 in DNA: TGCGCCAGCAGCTTGAAAGCACACCGGACAGCACCAAACACTGAAGCTTTCTTT. It translates to CASSLKAHRTAPNTEAFF.

The CDR3 spells CASRSNRETGNTIYF. The CDR3 DNA sequence: TGTGCCAGCAGGTCAAACAGGGAGACTGGAAACACCATATATTTT. This chain uses TRBV27 with TRBJ1-3, with a possible D match to TRBD1 (6 bases). V was cut by 6 bases and J by 2 bases, with 14 bases left in between. Germline V lookup: CDR1 MNHEY, CDR2 SMNVEV (reference sequence). The CDR3 runs 15 residues.